Shown below are 2 T cell receptor beta chains from a single sample sequenced in a study of blood T cell repertoires in COVID-19. Assay: immunoSEQ multiplex PCR; the TCRdb copy retains only in-frame clones and omits some. The sample lists a few hundred thousand clones, 85% to 90% seen once, with around 1.1% in the top ten. Sequenced material: PBMCs or T cells enriched from blood (not recorded which). These receptors all come from a man aged 25 to 40 who had recovered from COVID-19.

This clone was counted a single time. The chain uses TRBV27 and TRBJ1-5; 7 bases line up with TRBD1. This CDR3 comprises 14 residues. The V and J ends lost 6 bases and 4 bases, in that order; junction bases with no gene match: 6. CDR1 MNHEY and CDR2 SMNVEV come from the germline V gene (reference sequence). The CDR3 DNA reads as TGTGCCAGCAGCCCGTGGGACAGTAATCAGCCCCAGCATTTT. Translating it yields CASSPWDSNQPQHF.

J is TRBJ1-5 and V is TRBV12-5, with 9 bases aligning to TRBD1. Trimming cost V 1 base and J 7 bases; bases outside gene matches: 14. Germline V gives CDR1 LGHNT, CDR2 FRNRAP. This CDR3 region has 18 residues. The CDR3 loop is CASGLAGKGDRVGQPQHF. The CDR3 DNA sequence: TGTGCTAGTGGTTTGGCCGGTAAGGGGGACAGGGTCGGACAGCCCCAGCATTTT.